These T cell receptor beta chains were read from a single sample in a study of cytomegalovirus exposure and HLA in healthy donors. The repertoire was sequenced with immunoSEQ multiplex PCR; TCRdb's copy has only in-frame clones and lacks some. The sample has more than 45,000 clones; about 91% are singletons. Sequencing used PBMCs. The receptors derive from a woman under 30 in good health and CMV-seronegative. CDR3s include the opening cysteine and the closing phenylalanine or tryptophan. A D gene is named only where the DNA matches it firmly. Size values are once, few and many counts, or a class for expanded clones, and some rows have none.

d_gene	j_gene	v_gene	abundance	CDR3nt	CDR3aa
-	TRBJ2-1	TRBV9	-	TGTGCCAGCAGCGTCGGTAATAGCGGAAATGAGCAGTTCTTC	CASSVGNSGNEQFF
-	TRBJ2-1	TRBV10-2	-	TGCGCCAGCAGTGAGCTGGCGGGGAAAAGTCTCAATGAGCAGTTCTTC	CASSELAGKSLNEQFF
TRBD1	TRBJ1-5	TRBV19	-	TGTGCCAGTAGCGGGACAGGGGGCGTCAATCAGCCCCAGCATTTT	CASSGTGGVNQPQHF
-	TRBJ2-7	TRBV19	-	TGTGCCAGTAGTCCTCGGGACAAGGCCGGGGAGCAGTACTTC	CASSPRDKAGEQYF
TRBD1	TRBJ1-5	TRBV2	-	TGTGCCAGCAGTGGGACAGGGGGCGCGGGCAATCAGCCCCAGCATTTT	CASSGTGGAGNQPQHF
TRBD1	TRBJ1-3	TRBV7-2	-	TGTGCCAGCAGCTTAGTTGGGCAGGGGGCTGAAAACACCATATATTTT	CASSLVGQGAENTIYF
TRBD2	TRBJ2-2	TRBV25-1	-	TGTGCCAGCAGTGAGGCGGGGACTAGCTCGCGGGAGCTGTTTTTT	CASSEAGTSSRELFF
TRBD1	TRBJ1-6	TRBV27	-	TGTGCCAGCAGCGACAGGGTTGCACCCCTCCACTTT	CASSDRVAPLHF
TRBD1	TRBJ2-7	TRBV27	-	TGTGCCAGCAGTATAGCCGGGACAGGGTACGAGCAGTACTTC	CASSIAGTGYEQYF
-	TRBJ2-2	TRBV30	-	TGTGCCTTCAGGGGCAGCACCGGGGAGCTGTTTTTT	CAFRGSTGELFF
-	TRBJ2-3	TRBV7-8	-	TGTGCCAGCAGCTTAGGAATGACTAGCACAGATACGCAGTATTTT	CASSLGMTSTDTQYF
TRBD1	TRBJ1-6	TRBV6-6	once	TGTGCCAGCAGTTACCCATGGGACAGGGGAAATTCACCCCTCCACTTT	CASSYPWDRGNSPLHF
TRBD1	TRBJ2-2	TRBV4-1	-	TGCGCCAGCAGCCAGACAGGGCTCGGGGAGCTGTTTTTT	CASSQTGLGELFF
-	TRBJ2-5	TRBV11-2	-	TGTGCCAGCAGCTTAGTCCAGGCCGGACAAGAGACCCAGTACTTC	CASSLVQAGQETQYF
-	TRBJ2-7	TRBV6-6	-	TGTGCCAGCAGTTACCAGGCGGGACGTACCTACGAGCAGTACTTC	CASSYQAGRTYEQYF
-	TRBJ2-2	TRBV27	-	TGTGCCAGCAGTCAGGGACTCGTGGCAAGGGAGCTGTTTTTT	CASSQGLVARELFF
TRBD1	TRBJ1-2	TRBV5-8	-	TGTGCCAGCAGCGAACGGACAGGGGATTATGGCTACACCTTC	CASSERTGDYGYTF
TRBD2	TRBJ2-5	TRBV5-4	-	TGTGCCAGCAGCTGGACGGGGGGGGAGACCCAGTACTTC	CASSWTGGETQYF
TRBD2	TRBJ2-1	TRBV9	-	TGTGCCAGCAGCTCCCGACTAGCGATAGGGGAGCAGTTCTTC	CASSSRLAIGEQFF